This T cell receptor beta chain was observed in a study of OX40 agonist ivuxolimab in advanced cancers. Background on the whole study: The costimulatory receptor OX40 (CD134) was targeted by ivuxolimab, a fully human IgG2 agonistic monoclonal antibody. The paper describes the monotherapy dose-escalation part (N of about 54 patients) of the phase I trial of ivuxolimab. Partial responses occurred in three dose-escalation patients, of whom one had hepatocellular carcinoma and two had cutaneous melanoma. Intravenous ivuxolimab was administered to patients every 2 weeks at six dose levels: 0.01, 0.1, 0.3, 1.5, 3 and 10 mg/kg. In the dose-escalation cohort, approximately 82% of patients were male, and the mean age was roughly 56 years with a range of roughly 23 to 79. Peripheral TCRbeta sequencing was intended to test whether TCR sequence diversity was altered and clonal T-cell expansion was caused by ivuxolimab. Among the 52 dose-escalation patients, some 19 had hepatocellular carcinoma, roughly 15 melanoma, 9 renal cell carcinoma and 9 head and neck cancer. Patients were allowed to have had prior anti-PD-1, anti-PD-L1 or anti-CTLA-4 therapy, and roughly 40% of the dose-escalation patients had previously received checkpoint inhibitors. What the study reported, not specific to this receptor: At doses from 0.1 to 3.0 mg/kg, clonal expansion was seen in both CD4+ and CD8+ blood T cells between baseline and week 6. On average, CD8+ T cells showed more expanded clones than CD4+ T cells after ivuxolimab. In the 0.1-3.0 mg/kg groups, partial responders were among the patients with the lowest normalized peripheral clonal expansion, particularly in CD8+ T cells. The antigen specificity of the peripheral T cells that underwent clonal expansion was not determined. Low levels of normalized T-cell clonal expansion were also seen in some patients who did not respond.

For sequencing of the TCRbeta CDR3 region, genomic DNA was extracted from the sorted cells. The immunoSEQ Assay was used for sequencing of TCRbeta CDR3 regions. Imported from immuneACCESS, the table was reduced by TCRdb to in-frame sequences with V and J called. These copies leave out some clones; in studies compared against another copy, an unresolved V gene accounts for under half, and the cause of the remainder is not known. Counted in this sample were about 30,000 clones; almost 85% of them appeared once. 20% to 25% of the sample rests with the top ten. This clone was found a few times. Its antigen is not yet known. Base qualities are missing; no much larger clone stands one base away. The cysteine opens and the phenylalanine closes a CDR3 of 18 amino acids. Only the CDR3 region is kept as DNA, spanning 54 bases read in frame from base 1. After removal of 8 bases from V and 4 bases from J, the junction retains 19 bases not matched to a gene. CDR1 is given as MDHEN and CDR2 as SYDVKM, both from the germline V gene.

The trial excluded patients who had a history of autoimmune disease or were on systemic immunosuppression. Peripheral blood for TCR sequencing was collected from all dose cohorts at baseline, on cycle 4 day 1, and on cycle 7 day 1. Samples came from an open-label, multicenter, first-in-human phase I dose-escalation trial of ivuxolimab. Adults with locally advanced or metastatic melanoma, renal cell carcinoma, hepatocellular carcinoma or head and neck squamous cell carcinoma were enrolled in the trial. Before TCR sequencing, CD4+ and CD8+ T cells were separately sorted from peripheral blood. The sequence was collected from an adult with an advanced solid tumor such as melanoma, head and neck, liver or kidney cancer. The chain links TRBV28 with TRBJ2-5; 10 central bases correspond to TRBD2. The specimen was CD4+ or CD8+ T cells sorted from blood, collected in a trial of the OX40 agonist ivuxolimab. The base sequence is TGTGCCAGCTTCAGAGAGGTAGCGGGGGGCCGGGGACGAGAGACCCAGTACTTC. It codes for CASFREVAGGRGRETQYF.